This T cell receptor (beta chain) was captured by sequencing in a study of blood T cells in healthy people across ages. The study, taken as a whole, reports: Among T cells, TCR beta diversity per million cells dropped roughly linearly as age rose.

This clonotype was counted ten times or more. The antigen is not known. The ends lost 5 bases at V and 7 bases at J; junction bases unmatched: 7. The germline V gene has CDR1 DFQATT and CDR2 SNEGSKA (reference sequence). The CDR3 totals 13 residues. Sample-barcoded 5' priming and a J-beta primer mix drove a second PCR of roughly 6 to 12 cycles. Each cDNA molecule, via a template-switch adaptor with 12 random nucleotides, was tagged. MiXCR, applied by TCRdb to the 5' RACE reads, yields one record per CDR3 protein. The table shows about 400,000 distinct CDR3 sequences, with about 55% occurring only once.

J is TRBJ1-2 and V is TRBV20-1, with TRBD1 identical over 10 bases. The source is a man aged 55 to 69 in good health. Material for sequencing was blood. CDR3 DNA sequence: TGCAGTGCTCTCAGACAGGGGGCAGTTGGCTACACCTTC. It yields the protein CSALRQGAVGYTF.